Shown below are 2 T cell receptor beta chains from a single sample sequenced in a study of T-cell reconstitution after alpha-beta-depleted transplantation in children (dated by TCRdb to 2016 to 2017). The library was obtained by PCR. Data came from an Illumina HiSeq 2500. To normalize quantification of the TCRbeta repertoire, the TCR libraries were built with molecular barcoding that relied on unique molecular identifiers. TCRdb redid the processing of the public reads, applying fastp at Q25 and MiXCR, and retained in-frame beta chains. Each entry merges the rows of one CDR3 protein and shows their most common DNA and genes. The sample contains 300,000 or so distinct CDR3 sequences, about 10% of them found a single time. Of the sample, about 9.5% falls within the top ten clones. Sequences were derived from PBMCs from the stem cell graft donor, sampled from the stem cell graft. These receptors came from a human donor who donated a stem cell graft to a child with SCID.

There are many counts of this clonotype. V and J are TRBV29-1 and TRBJ2-7; D remains ambiguous. V lost 5 bases to trimming and J lost 3 bases, with 11 bases between them. Germline-derived CDR1 and CDR2 are SQVTM and ANQGSEA. The CDR3 covers 12 residues. In DNA, the CDR3 is TGCAGCGTTCGCCGGGCCGACTACGAGCAGTACTTC. Translated: CSVRRADYEQYF.

The chain combines TRBV7-9 with TRBJ2-7, with a weak D call TRBD2 (5 bases). This CDR3 spans 15 amino acids. Looked up from germline, CDR1 is SEHNR and CDR2 is FQNEAQ (reference sequence). Trimming removed 5 bases from V and 4 bases from J, with 18 bases in between. This CDR3 reads CASSPPGLIDYEQYF. The CDR3 coding sequence is TGTGCCAGCAGCCCGCCGGGGTTAATCGATTACGAGCAGTACTTC.